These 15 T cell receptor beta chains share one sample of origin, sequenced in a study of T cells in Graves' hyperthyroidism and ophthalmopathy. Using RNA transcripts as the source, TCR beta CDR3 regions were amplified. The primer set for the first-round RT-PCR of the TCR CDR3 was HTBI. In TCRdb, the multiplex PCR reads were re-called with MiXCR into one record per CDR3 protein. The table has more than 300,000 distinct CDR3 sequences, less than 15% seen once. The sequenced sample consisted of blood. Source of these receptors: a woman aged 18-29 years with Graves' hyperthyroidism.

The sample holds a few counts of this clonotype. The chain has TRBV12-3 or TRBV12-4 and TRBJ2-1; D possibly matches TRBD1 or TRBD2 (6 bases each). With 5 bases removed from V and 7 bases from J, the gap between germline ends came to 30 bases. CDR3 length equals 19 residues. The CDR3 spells CASSPNHRVLLARGNEQFF. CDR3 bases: TGTGCCAGCAGTCCCAATCACAGGGTCCTCCTGGCCCGGGGGAATGAGCAGTTCTTC.

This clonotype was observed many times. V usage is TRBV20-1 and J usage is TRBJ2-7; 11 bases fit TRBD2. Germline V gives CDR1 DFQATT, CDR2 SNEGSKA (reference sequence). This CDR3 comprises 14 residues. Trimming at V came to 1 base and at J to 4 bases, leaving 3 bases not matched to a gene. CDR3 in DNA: TGCAGTGCTAGAGTCTCTAGCGGGGGGTACGAGCAGTACTTC. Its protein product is CSARVSSGGYEQYF.

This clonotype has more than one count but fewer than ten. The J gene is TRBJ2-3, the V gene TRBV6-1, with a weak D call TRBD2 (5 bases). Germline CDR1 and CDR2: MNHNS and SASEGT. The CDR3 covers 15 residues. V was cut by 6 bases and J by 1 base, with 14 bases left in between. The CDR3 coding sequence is TGTGCCAGCAGCCGCCTGGGAGCGGGCACAGATACGCAGTATTTT. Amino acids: CASSRLGAGTDTQYF.

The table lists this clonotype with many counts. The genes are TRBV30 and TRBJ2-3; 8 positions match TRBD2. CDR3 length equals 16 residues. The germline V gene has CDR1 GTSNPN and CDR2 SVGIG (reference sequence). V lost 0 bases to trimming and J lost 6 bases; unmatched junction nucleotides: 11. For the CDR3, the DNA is TGTGCCTGGAGTGTGGGCGCGGGAGGAGGAGGGGATACGCAGTATTTT. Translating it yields CAWSVGAGGGGDTQYF.

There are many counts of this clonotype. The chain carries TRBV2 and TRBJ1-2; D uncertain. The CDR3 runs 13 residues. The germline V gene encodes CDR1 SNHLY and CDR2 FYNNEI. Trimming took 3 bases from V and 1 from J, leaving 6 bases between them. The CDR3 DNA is TGTGCCAGCAGTGATGAATTTAACTATGGCTACACCTTC. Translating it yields CASSDEFNYGYTF.

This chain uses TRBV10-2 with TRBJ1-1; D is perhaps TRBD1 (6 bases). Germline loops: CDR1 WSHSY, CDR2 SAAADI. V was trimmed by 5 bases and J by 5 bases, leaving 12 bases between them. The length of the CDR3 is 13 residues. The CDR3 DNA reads TGCGCCAGCAGTAGCCTACAGGGAACTGAAGCTTTCTTT. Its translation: CASSSLQGTEAFF.

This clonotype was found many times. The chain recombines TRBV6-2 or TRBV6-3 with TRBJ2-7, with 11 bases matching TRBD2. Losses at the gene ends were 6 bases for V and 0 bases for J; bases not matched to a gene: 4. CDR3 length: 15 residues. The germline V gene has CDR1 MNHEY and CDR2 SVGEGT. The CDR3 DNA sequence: TGTGCCAGCAGGACCGGGACTAGCGGCTCCTACGAGCAGTACTTC. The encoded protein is CASRTGTSGSYEQYF.

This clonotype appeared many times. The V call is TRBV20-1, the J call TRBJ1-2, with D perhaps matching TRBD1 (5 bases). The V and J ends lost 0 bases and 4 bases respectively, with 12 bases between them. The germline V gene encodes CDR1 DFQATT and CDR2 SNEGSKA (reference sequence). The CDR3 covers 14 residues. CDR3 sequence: CSARDIMTAYGYTF. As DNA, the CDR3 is TGCAGTGCTAGAGATATAATGACAGCCTATGGCTACACCTTC.

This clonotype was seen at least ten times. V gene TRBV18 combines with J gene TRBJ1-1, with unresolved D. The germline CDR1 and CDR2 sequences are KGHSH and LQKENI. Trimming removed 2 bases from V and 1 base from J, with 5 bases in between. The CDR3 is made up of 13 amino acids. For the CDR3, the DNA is TGTGCCAGCTCACCATCGACGAACACTGAAGCTTTCTTT. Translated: CASSPSTNTEAFF.

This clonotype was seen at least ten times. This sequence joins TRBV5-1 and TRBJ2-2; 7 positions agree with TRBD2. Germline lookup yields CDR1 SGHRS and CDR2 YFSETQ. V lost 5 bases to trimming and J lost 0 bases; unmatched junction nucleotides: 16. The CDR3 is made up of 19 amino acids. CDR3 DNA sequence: TGCGCCAGCAGATCAGTCTCGGCTAGCGGAGGCACGAACACCGGGGAGCTGTTTTTT. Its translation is CASRSVSASGGTNTGELFF.

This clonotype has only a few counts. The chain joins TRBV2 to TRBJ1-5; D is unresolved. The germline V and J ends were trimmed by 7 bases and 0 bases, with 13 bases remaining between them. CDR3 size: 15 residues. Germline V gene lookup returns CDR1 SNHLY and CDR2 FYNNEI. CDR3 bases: TGTGCCAGCACCCCCAGTGGGGATAGCAATCAGCCCCAGCATTTT. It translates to CASTPSGDSNQPQHF.

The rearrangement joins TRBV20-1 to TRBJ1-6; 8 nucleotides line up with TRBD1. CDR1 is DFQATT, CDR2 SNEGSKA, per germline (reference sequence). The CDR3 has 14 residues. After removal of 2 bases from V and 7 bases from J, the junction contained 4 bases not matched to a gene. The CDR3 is CSARQGASNSPLHF. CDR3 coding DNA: TGCAGTGCTAGACAGGGGGCTTCGAATTCACCCCTCCACTTT.

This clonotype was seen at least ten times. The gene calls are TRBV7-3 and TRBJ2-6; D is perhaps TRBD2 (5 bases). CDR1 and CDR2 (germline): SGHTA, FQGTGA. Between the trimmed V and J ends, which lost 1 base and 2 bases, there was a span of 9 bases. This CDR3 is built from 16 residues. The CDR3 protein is CASSLRSGAGANVLTF. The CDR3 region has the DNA TGTGCCAGCAGCTTAAGGTCCGGGGCTGGGGCCAACGTCCTGACTTTC.

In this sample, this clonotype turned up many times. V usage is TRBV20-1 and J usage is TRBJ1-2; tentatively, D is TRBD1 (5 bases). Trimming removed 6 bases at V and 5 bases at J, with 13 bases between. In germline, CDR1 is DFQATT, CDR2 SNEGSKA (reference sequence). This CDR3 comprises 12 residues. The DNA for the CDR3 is TGCAGTGCCTGGGGGGGGGGGTATGGCTACACCTTC. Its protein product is CSAWGGGYGYTF.

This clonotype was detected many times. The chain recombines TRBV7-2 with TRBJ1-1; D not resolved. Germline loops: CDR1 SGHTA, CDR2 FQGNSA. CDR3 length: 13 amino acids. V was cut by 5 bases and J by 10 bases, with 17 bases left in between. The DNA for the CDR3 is TGTGCCAGCAGCCCCCTATACAGCAGCCCAGCTTTCTTT. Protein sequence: CASSPLYSSPAFF.